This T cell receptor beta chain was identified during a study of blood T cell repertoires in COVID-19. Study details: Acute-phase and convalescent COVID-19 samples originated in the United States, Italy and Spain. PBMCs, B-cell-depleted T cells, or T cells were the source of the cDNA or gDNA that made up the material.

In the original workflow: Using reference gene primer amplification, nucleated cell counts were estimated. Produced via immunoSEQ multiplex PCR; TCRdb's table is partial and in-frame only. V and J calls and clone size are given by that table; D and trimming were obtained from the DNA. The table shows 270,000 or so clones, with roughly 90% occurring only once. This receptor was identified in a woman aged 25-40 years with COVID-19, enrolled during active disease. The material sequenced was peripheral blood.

CDR3 DNA sequence: TGTGCCAGCAGCGTAGCTCCAGGTCCCGACTACGAGCAGTACTTC. It yields the protein CASSVAPGPDYEQYF. V and J are TRBV9 and TRBJ2-7; D not resolved. The CDR3 length is 15 residues. Trimming left V 0 bases short and J 3 bases short, with 13 bases between. Germline values: CDR1 SGDLS, CDR2 YYNGEE.